This T cell receptor (beta chain) was recovered during a study of blood T cell repertoires in COVID-19. Study-level background: Samples of COVID-19 (acute and convalescent) were obtained from the United States, Italy and Spain.

In the original processing: Reference gene primer amplification in the assay estimated nucleated cell counts. Using immunoSEQ multiplex PCR, the repertoire was profiled, and TCRdb retains in-frame clones only, with some absent. V, J and clone size are taken as reported in that table, and D and trimming were inferred from the DNA itself. Of around 250,000 clones listed, nearly 90% are singletons. This sequence was found in a human donor in a cohort sampled during active COVID-19. Material: peripheral blood.

The CDR3 here is CASSQDPQGLHTGELFF. The CDR3 DNA follows: TGCGCCAGCAGCCAAGATCCCCAGGGGTTGCACACCGGGGAGCTGTTTTTT. V and J are TRBV4-1 and TRBJ2-2; the D gene is possibly TRBD1 (6 bases). Trimming shortened V by 0 bases and J by 3 bases, and 14 bases separated the two germline ends. The CDR3 has 17 amino acids. Germline CDR1 is MGHRA and CDR2 is YSYEKL.